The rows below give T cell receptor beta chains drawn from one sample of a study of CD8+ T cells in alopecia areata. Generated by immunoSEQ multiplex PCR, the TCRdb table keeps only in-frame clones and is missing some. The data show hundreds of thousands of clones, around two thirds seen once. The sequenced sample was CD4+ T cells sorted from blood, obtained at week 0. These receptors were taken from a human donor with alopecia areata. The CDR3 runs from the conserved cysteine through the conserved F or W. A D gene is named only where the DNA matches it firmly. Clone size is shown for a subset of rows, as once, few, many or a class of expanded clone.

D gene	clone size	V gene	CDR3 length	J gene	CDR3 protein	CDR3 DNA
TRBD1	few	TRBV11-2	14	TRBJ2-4	CASSMRDRADIQYF	TGTGCCAGCAGCATGAGGGACAGGGCGGACATTCAGTACTTC
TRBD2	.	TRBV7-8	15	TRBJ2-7	CASSLFTGGGYEQYF	TGTGCCAGCAGCTTATTCACGGGGGGTGGCTACGAGCAGTACTTC
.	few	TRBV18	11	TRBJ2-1	CASSPMDEQFF	TGTGCCAGCTCACCTATGGATGAGCAGTTCTTC
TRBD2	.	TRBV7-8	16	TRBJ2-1	CASSLVLAGRYNEQFF	TGTGCCAGCAGCTTAGTACTAGCGGGGCGATACAATGAGCAGTTCTTC
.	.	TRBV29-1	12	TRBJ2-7	CSASKGTYEQYF	TGCAGCGCCTCAAAGGGAACCTACGAGCAGTACTTC
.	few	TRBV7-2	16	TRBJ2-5	CASSLAVVGGQETQYF	TGTGCCAGCAGCTTAGCGGTCGTCGGCGGCCAAGAGACCCAGTACTTC
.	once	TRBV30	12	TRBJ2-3	CAWSVNLHTQYF	TGTGCCTGGAGTGTAAATCTCCATACGCAGTATTTT
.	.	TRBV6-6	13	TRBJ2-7	CASSYDLGESQYF	TGTGCCAGCAGTTACGATCTGGGAGAAAGTCAGTACTTC
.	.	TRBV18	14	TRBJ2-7	CASRDRGPLREQYF	TGTGCCAGCCGAGATAGAGGCCCCCTAAGAGAGCAGTACTTC
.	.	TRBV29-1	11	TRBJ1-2	CSVGQLEGYTF	TGCAGCGTTGGGCAGCTAGAGGGCTACACCTTC
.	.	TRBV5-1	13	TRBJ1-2	CASSLVLDYGYTF	TGCGCCAGCAGCTTGGTCCTGGACTATGGCTACACCTTC
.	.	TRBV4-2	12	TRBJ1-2	CASSLRGHGYTF	TGTGCCAGCAGTCTCCGAGGGCACGGCTACACCTTC
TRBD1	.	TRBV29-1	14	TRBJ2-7	CSVVWATGTYEQYF	TGCAGCGTTGTTTGGGCGACAGGGACCTACGAGCAGTACTTC
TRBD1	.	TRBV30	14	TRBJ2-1	CAWSSRDRDNEQFF	TGTGCCTGGAGCTCCCGTGACAGGGACAATGAGCAGTTCTTC
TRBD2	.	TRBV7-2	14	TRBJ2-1	CASSWTSGYNEQFF	TGTGCCAGCAGCTGGACTAGCGGATACAATGAGCAGTTCTTC
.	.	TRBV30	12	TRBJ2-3	CAWRGVRDTQYF	TGTGCCTGGAGGGGGGTGCGGGATACGCAGTATTTT
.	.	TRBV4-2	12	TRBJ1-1	CASNRGTSEAFF	TGTGCCAGCAACCGAGGGACATCTGAAGCTTTCTTT
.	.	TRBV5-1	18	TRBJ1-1	CASSLALSPTGMNTEAFF	TGCGCCAGCAGCTTGGCCCTCTCCCCAACAGGGATGAACACTGAAGCTTTCTTT
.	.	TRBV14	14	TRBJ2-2	CASSQDLGAGELFF	TGTGCCAGCAGCCAAGATCTCGGCGCCGGGGAGCTGTTTTTT
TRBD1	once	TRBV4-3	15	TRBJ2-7	CASSQGDRGPREQYF	TGCGCCAGCAGCCAAGGAGACAGGGGGCCTCGCGAGCAGTACTTC
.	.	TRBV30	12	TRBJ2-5	CAWRSGPETQYF	TGTGCCTGGAGAAGTGGTCCAGAGACCCAGTACTTC
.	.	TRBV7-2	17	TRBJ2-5	CASSTALGRNPLETQYF	TGTGCCAGCAGCACAGCCCTCGGACGGAACCCTTTGGAGACCCAGTACTTC
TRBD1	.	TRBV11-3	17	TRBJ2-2	CASSSSGTGLYTGELFF	TGTGCCAGCAGTTCTTCCGGGACAGGGTTGTACACCGGGGAGCTGTTTTTT
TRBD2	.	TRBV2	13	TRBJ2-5	CASSGTSGEAQYF	TGTGCCAGCAGTGGGACTAGCGGAGAGGCCCAGTACTTC
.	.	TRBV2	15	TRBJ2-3	CASSEVGTSFGTQYF	TGTGCCAGCAGTGAAGTTGGGACCTCATTCGGTACGCAGTATTTT
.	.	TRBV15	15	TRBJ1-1	CATSRLTRKGTEAFF	TGTGCCACCAGCAGATTGACCCGGAAGGGCACTGAAGCTTTCTTT
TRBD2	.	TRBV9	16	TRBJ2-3	CASSERSSGGTDTQYF	TGTGCCAGCAGCGAGAGGAGTAGCGGGGGAACAGATACGCAGTATTTT
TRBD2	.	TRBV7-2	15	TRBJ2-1	CASSSPGLAGWGQFF	TGTGCCAGCAGCTCGCCGGGACTAGCGGGGTGGGGGCAGTTCTTC